The 18 T cell receptor beta chains given below trace back to one sample, sequenced in a study of radiotherapy plus CTLA-4 blockade in lung cancer. Clones were read by immunoSEQ multiplex PCR, and TCRdb kept only the in-frame ones, dropping some. Of about 84,000 clones in the sample, around 72% were seen once. Sequencing used peripheral blood, obtained from a patient treated with radiotherapy plus ipilimumab. These receptors all come from a human donor with non-small cell lung cancer that progressed on radiotherapy plus ipilimumab.

With respect to this clone: At the DNA level, this CDR3 is encoded by other sequences in the same sample as well. The chain joins TRBV28 to TRBJ1-1; D is possibly TRBD1 (5 bases). Germline V CDR1 and CDR2: MDHEN, SYDVKM. CDR3 length: 14 residues. The V end was cut by 6 bases, the J end by 1 base, with 12 bases between. The CDR3 protein is CASSPGSANTEAFF. Written as DNA, the CDR3 is TGTGCCAGCAGCCCAGGGTCGGCGAACACTGAAGCTTTCTTT.

V is TRBV7-8 and J is TRBJ2-7, with a possible D match to TRBD1 (5 bases). V lost 3 bases and J 3 bases, leaving 15 bases between the germline ends. Germline assignment: CDR1 SGHVS and CDR2 FQNEAQ. The CDR3 has 15 amino acids. CDR3 residues: CASSLDPTVFYEQYF. CDR3 in DNA: TGTGCCAGCAGCTTGGACCCGACAGTTTTCTACGAGCAGTACTTC.

The J gene is TRBJ2-7, the V gene TRBV7-3; tentative D call: TRBD2 (5 bases). Germline CDR1 SGHTA, CDR2 FQGTGA. This CDR3 region has 15 residues. V gave up 2 bases and J gave up 4 bases, with 15 bases separating them. CDR3 in DNA: TGTGCCAGCAGCTTAGACGACACCGGCGGGTACGAGCAGTACTTC. It yields the protein CASSLDDTGGYEQYF. The variable domain in full, completed from reference TRBV7-3 and TRBJ2-7, reads GAGVSQTPSNKVTEKGKYVELRCDPISGHTALYWYRQSLGQGPEFLIYFQGTGAADDSGLPNDRFFAVRPEGSVSTLKIQRTERGDSAVYLCASSLDDTGGYEQYFGPGTRLTVT.

This clone came up a few times. This chain connects TRBV13 to TRBJ2-1; TRBD1 aligns across 8 bases. Germline V gene sequence: CDR1 PRHDT, CDR2 FYEKMQ (reference sequence). The CDR3 sequence is 13 residues long. Trimming cost V 8 bases and J 3 bases; bases outside gene matches: 3. DNA of the CDR3: TGTGCCAGCGCGGACAGGGACTACAATGAGCAGTTCTTC. Translating gives CASADRDYNEQFF.

This chain uses TRBV29-1 with TRBJ2-2; D is tentatively TRBD1 or TRBD2 (6 bases each). V lost 7 bases and J lost 7, with 16 bases in between. The CDR3 totals 13 residues. Germline V gives CDR1 SQVTM, CDR2 ANQGSEA. For the CDR3, the DNA is TGCAGCGGGAGGGGACACCAGGGCGGGGAGCTGTTTTTT. It translates to CSGRGHQGGELFF.

The J gene is TRBJ2-3, the V gene TRBV2; the match to TRBD2 covers 10 bases. This CDR3 comprises 15 residues. Germline V CDR1 and CDR2: SNHLY, FYNNEI. V shed 8 bases and J 0 bases; nucleotides not matched to a gene: 5. CDR3 in amino acids: CASERTSGSTDTQYF. The CDR3 DNA reads as TGTGCCAGCGAACGGACTAGCGGAAGCACAGATACGCAGTATTTT.

The chain couples TRBV14 to TRBJ1-1; D gene ambiguous. This CDR3 is built from 13 residues. Germline lookup yields CDR1 SGHDN and CDR2 FVKESK. V lost 2 bases to trimming and J lost 1 base, with 5 bases between them. The CDR3: CASSQQANTEAFF. The CDR3 DNA follows: TGTGCCAGCAGCCAACAGGCGAACACTGAAGCTTTCTTT.

This clone was seen a few times. V and J are TRBV15 and TRBJ1-4; no definite D call. Germline V gives CDR1 LNHNV, CDR2 YYDKDF (reference sequence). Deletions cut 0 bases from V and 3 bases from J, with 14 bases between. The CDR3 covers 17 residues. The CDR3 DNA follows: TGTGCCACCAGCAGAGATCTGAGTGAGACATCTAATGAAAAACTGTTTTTT. It yields the protein CATSRDLSETSNEKLFF.

This sequence joins TRBV29-1 and TRBJ2-1; the match to TRBD2 covers 7 bases. This CDR3 is 14 amino acids long. V dropped 3 bases and J dropped 5; count of bases not matched to a gene: 7. The germline CDR1 and CDR2 sequences are SQVTM and ANQGSEA. CDR3 coding DNA: TGCAGCGTTGAGGAGCGGGGTACCCACAATGAGCAGTTCTTC. It specifies CSVEERGTHNEQFF.

The chain recombines TRBV10-3 with TRBJ1-1, with D perhaps matching TRBD1 (5 bases). This CDR3 has 12 residues. CDR1 and CDR2 (germline): ENHRY, SYGVKD. The V end lost 8 bases, the J end lost 7 bases, and 14 bases lay between the germline ends. The DNA for the CDR3 is TGTGCCATCCTTGGGGCGGGGTATGAAGCTTTCTTT. This encodes CAILGAGYEAFF.

The chain recombines TRBV15 with TRBJ1-2, with TRBD1 identical over 8 bases. CDR1 and CDR2 (germline): LNHNV, YYDKDF (reference sequence). Trimming removed 3 bases from V and 6 bases from J; junction bases left unmatched: 12. There are 16 residues in the CDR3. The CDR3 coding sequence is TGTGCCACCAGCAGCCAGTGGACAGGGCCCCAGGATGGCTACACCTTC. The encoded protein is CATSSQWTGPQDGYTF.

This clone was seen a few times. V gene TRBV4-3 combines with J gene TRBJ2-2, with D possibly matching TRBD2 (5 bases). Germline CDR1 LGHNA, CDR2 YSLEER. The CDR3 length is 16 residues. Trimming took off 3 bases at V and 3 bases at J, with 14 bases between the two ends. CDR3 amino acids: CASSHLPGEYTGELFF. Written as DNA, the CDR3 is TGCGCCAGCAGCCACCTCCCCGGGGAATACACCGGGGAGCTGTTTTTT.

V usage is TRBV6-5 and J usage is TRBJ1-1; the D is unclear. Trimming shortened V by 5 bases and J by 2 bases, and 9 bases separated the two germline ends. Germline V gives CDR1 MNHEY, CDR2 SVGAGI. The CDR3 contains 13 residues. The CDR3 nucleotides are TGTGCCAGCAGTGTCCAGGTTAACACTGAAGCTTTCTTT. It translates to CASSVQVNTEAFF.

In this sample, this clone turned up a few times. The CDR3 sequence is CASSPLGGASGYTF. The CDR3 DNA sequence: TGTGCCAGCAGCCCGCTTGGGGGGGCGAGCGGCTACACCTTC. The V and J genes are TRBV14 and TRBJ1-2; D might be TRBD1 (6 bases). V was cut by 4 bases and J by 8 bases, with 17 bases left in between. This CDR3 spans 14 amino acids. CDR1 is SGHDN, CDR2 FVKESK, per germline.

The gene calls are TRBV7-9 and TRBJ1-3; D is unclear. V was clipped by 1 base and J by 0 bases, with 10 bases between them. The CDR3 is made up of 16 amino acids. The germline CDR1 and CDR2 sequences are SEHNR and FQNEAQ (reference sequence). The CDR3 is CASSLGAPFSGNTIYF. DNA for the CDR3: TGTGCCAGCAGCTTAGGAGCCCCGTTCTCTGGAAACACCATATATTTT.

The chain joins TRBV2 to TRBJ1-2, with TRBD1 as a possible D gene (5 bases). The CDR3 has 12 residues. Germline assignment: CDR1 SNHLY and CDR2 FYNNEI. V shed 3 bases and J shed 6 bases, with 8 bases lying between them. The CDR3 spells CASSDRADGYTF. CDR3 in DNA: TGTGCCAGCAGTGACAGGGCGGATGGCTACACCTTC.

The chain uses TRBV27 and TRBJ1-5, with TRBD1 matching 9 bases. Germline-derived CDR1 and CDR2 are MNHEY and SMNVEV (reference sequence). Unmatched junction bases numbered 4, after V lost 5 bases and J lost 5 bases. CDR3 length: 14 amino acids. CDR3 sequence: CASSQDRGYQPQHF. The DNA for the CDR3 is TGTGCCAGCAGTCAAGACAGGGGGTATCAGCCCCAGCATTTT.

About this clone: At one boundary the junction diverges from the germline segment, which might be a read error. This chain uses TRBV7-7 with TRBJ2-7, with 12 positions matching TRBD1. This CDR3 has 15 amino acids. CDR1 is SSHAT and CDR2 is FNYEAQ in the germline V gene (reference sequence). CDR3 region: CASSLGTGGGDEQYF. The DNA for the CDR3 is TGTGCTAGCAGCTTAGGGACAGGGGGCGGTGACGAGCAGTACTTC.